What follows are 29 T cell receptor beta chains derived from one specimen sequenced in a study of cytomegalovirus exposure and HLA in healthy donors. PCR used 60 Vbeta primers and 13 Jbeta primers. The table came from immunoSEQ multiplex PCR; TCRdb's copy has only in-frame clones and leaves some out. The data hold roughly 180,000 clones, with just over 75% observed a single time. The sequenced sample was PBMCs. Every receptor here comes from a young woman in good health and CMV-seropositive.

The chain is built from TRBV5-1 and TRBJ2-3; the match to TRBD2 covers 14 bases. Germline V gene sequence: CDR1 SGHRS, CDR2 YFSETQ. This CDR3 is built from 20 residues. The junction had 18 bases not matched to a gene; V was cut back by 4 bases and J by 5 bases. In nucleotides, the CDR3 is TGCGCCAGCAGCCTTGGAAATCCGGGACTAGCGGGAGCGGTCGTAGATACGCAGTATTTT. It yields the protein CASSLGNPGLAGAVVDTQYF. Full variable domain (rest looked up from reference TRBV5-1 and TRBJ2-3): KAGVTQTPRYLIKTRGQQVTLSCSPISGHRSVSWYQQTPGQGLQFLFEYFSETQRNKGNFPGRFSGRQFSNSRSEMNVSTLELGDSALYLCASSLGNPGLAGAVVDTQYFGPGTRLTVL.

V and J are TRBV18 and TRBJ1-1, with TRBD1 identical over 7 bases. Germline V CDR1 and CDR2: KGHSH, LQKENI. Trimming cost V 3 bases and J 2 bases; bases outside gene matches: 15. CDR3 length: 18 amino acids. The CDR3 reads CASSPNPFLDRSNTEAFF. CDR3 nucleotides: TGTGCCAGCTCACCCAATCCTTTCTTGGACAGGAGTAACACTGAAGCTTTCTTT.

This CDR3 reads CASSEAGGSSYEQYF. The DNA for the CDR3 is TGTGCCAGCAGTGAAGCGGGGGGAAGCTCCTACGAGCAGTACTTC. This chain joins TRBV6-1 and TRBJ2-7, with a possible D match to TRBD2 (6 bases). Deletions cut 0 bases from V and 0 bases from J, with 9 bases between. The CDR3 is 15 residues long. Looked up from germline, CDR1 is MNHNS and CDR2 is SASEGT.

J is TRBJ2-5 and V is TRBV6-5; TRBD1 matches 9 bases. V lost 4 bases to trimming and J lost 5 bases; unmatched junction nucleotides: 5. The CDR3 has 14 amino acids. Germline V lookup: CDR1 MNHEY, CDR2 SVGAGI. The CDR3 region is CASSFGTGSETQYF. DNA for the CDR3: TGTGCCAGCAGTTTCGGGACAGGGTCGGAGACCCAGTACTTC.

The chain recombines TRBV25-1 with TRBJ1-1, with D maybe TRBD1 (6 bases). V was cut by 6 bases and J by 7 bases, with 21 bases left in between. This CDR3 is 15 amino acids long. CDR1 and CDR2 from the germline V gene are MGHDK and SYGVNS. CDR3 DNA sequence: TGTGCCAGCAGCGAAGAGGGGGGGTTCGGGTATGAAGCTTTCTTT. Amino acid sequence: CASSEEGGFGYEAFF.

The chain combines TRBV27 with TRBJ1-4; weak D call: TRBD1 (5 bases). The CDR3 is 15 amino acids. Per the germline V gene, CDR1 is MNHEY and CDR2 is SMNVEV (reference sequence). Between the trimmed V and J ends, which lost 5 bases and 6 bases, there was a span of 16 bases. The CDR3 region is CASSLVGTVHEKLFF. The CDR3 region has the DNA TGTGCCAGCAGTCTAGTCGGGACTGTCCATGAAAAACTGTTTTTT.

V gene TRBV21-1 combines with J gene TRBJ2-7; the table gives TRBD1 as D, unverified against the DNA. TRBV21-1 is a documented pseudogene. This CDR3 is 16 amino acids long. This CDR3 is CASNSAGGQRLDEQYF. In DNA, the CDR3 is TGTGCCAGCAACAGTGCCGGAGGACAGCGACTCGACGAGCAGTACTTC.

The chain carries TRBV7-2 and TRBJ2-3; the match to TRBD1 covers 10 bases. The trim removed 4 bases at V and 3 bases at J, leaving 7 bases unmatched. Per germline, CDR1 SGHTA and CDR2 FQGNSA. The CDR3 is made up of 16 amino acids. The CDR3 here is CASSSSTGGMTDTQYF. The CDR3 DNA follows: TGTGCCAGCAGCTCCTCGACAGGGGGCATGACAGATACGCAGTATTTT.

This clone was detected only a few times. The rearrangement joins TRBV15 to TRBJ2-1; TRBD2 might be the D (6 bases). This CDR3 region has 15 residues. V was clipped by 0 bases and J by 5 bases, with 11 bases between them. Per the germline V gene, CDR1 is LNHNV and CDR2 is YYDKDF (reference sequence). CDR3 loop: CATSRDAGSDNEQFF. The CDR3 coding sequence is TGTGCCACCAGCAGAGATGCGGGGAGCGACAATGAGCAGTTCTTC.

This clone was detected once. Here the CDR3 reads CATSRALRTVNTEAFF. In DNA, the CDR3 is TGTGCCACCAGCAGAGCATTAAGAACGGTGAACACTGAAGCTTTCTTT. The chain combines TRBV15 with TRBJ1-1; D ambiguous. V dropped 1 base and J dropped 0 bases, with 12 bases sitting between them. The CDR3 is 16 residues long. Germline CDR1 and CDR2: LNHNV and YYDKDF (reference sequence).

This chain uses TRBV5-8 with TRBJ1-5; 7 bases align to TRBD1. J lost 3 bases, V lost 4 bases, and 1 base had no gene match. In germline, CDR1 is SGHTS, CDR2 YDEGEE. CDR3 length equals 13 residues. The CDR3 spells CASSTGANQPQHF. The CDR3 DNA reads as TGTGCCAGCAGCACAGGGGCCAATCAGCCCCAGCATTTT.

To note about this clone: One end of the junction fails to match germline, which may point to a read error. The J gene is TRBJ1-2, the V gene TRBV27, with a tentative D call TRBD1 (6 bases). The CDR3 sequence is 15 residues long. Germline lookup yields CDR1 MNHEY and CDR2 SMNVEV (reference sequence). Here the CDR3 reads CASSLGGALSYGYPF. The CDR3 bases are TGTGCCAGCAGTTTGGGGGGGGCACTTAGCTATGGCTACCCCTTC.

In this sample, this clone turned up once. This chain joins TRBV5-1 and TRBJ2-5, with TRBD1 matching 8 bases. The CDR3 extends over 15 amino acids. Germline assignment: CDR1 SGHRS and CDR2 YFSETQ. V gave up 0 bases and J gave up 7 bases; unmatched junction bases: 8. The CDR3 loop reads CASSLGQGAYATQYF. The CDR3 DNA is TGCGCCAGCAGCTTGGGCCAGGGGGCTTACGCGACCCAGTACTTC. The whole variable domain, filled in from reference TRBV5-1 and TRBJ2-5, reads KAGVTQTPRYLIKTRGQQVTLSCSPISGHRSVSWYQQTPGQGLQFLFEYFSETQRNKGNFPGRFSGRQFSNSRSEMNVSTLELGDSALYLCASSLGQGAYATQYFGPGTRLLVL.

The chain carries TRBV28 and TRBJ2-7, with D tentatively TRBD1 (5 bases). Per germline, CDR1 MDHEN and CDR2 SYDVKM. Trimming took 3 bases from V and 4 from J, leaving 19 bases between them. The CDR3 sequence is 16 residues long. The CDR3 DNA reads as TGTGCCAGCAGTTTCTCAGGGATGCAGGGAAAGTACGAGCAGTACTTC. Protein: CASSFSGMQGKYEQYF. The full variable domain, rest sourced from reference TRBV28 and TRBJ2-7, is DVKVTQSSRYLVKRTGEKVFLECVQDMDHENMFWYRQDPGLGLRLIYFSYDVKMKEKGDIPEGYSVSREKKERFSLILESASTNQTSMYLCASSFSGMQGKYEQYFGPGTRLTVT.

This chain joins TRBV15 and TRBJ1-2; possibly TRBD1 for D (6 bases). Germline-derived CDR1 and CDR2 are LNHNV and YYDKDF (reference sequence). Trimming took off 0 bases at V and 8 bases at J, with 13 bases between the two ends. The CDR3 loop spans 14 amino acids. In DNA form, the CDR3 reads TGTGCCACCAGCAGAGAGGGGGCAGGGGAGGGCTACACCTTC. Protein sequence: CATSREGAGEGYTF.

V is TRBV6-1 and J is TRBJ1-4; 8 bases match TRBD1. After removal of 6 bases from V and 4 bases from J, the junction contained 4 bases not matched to a gene. The CDR3 runs 14 residues. Per germline, CDR1 MNHNS and CDR2 SASEGT. CDR3 sequence reads: CASSLGQGNEKLFF. The CDR3 DNA sequence: TGTGCCAGCAGCCTAGGACAGGGTAATGAAAAACTGTTTTTT.

In its sample, this clone was seen once. The gene calls are TRBV4-2 and TRBJ1-1; tentative D call: TRBD1 (5 bases). Germline values: CDR1 LGHNA, CDR2 YNFKEQ. The CDR3 is 14 residues long. V lost 2 bases and J 1 base, leaving 8 bases between the germline ends. CDR3 amino acids: CASSQLQANTEAFF. In nucleotides, the CDR3 is TGTGCCAGCAGCCAACTACAGGCGAACACTGAAGCTTTCTTT.

J is TRBJ1-2 and V is TRBV30; possibly TRBD1 for D (6 bases). The CDR3 runs 12 residues. V lost 7 bases, J lost 5 bases, and 14 bases lay in between. The germline gives CDR1 GTSNPN, CDR2 SVGIG (reference sequence). The CDR3 protein is CASTGTQYGYTF. The DNA for the CDR3 is TGTGCCTCCACCGGGACACAATATGGCTACACCTTC.

This sequence joins TRBV27 and TRBJ2-7; the D gene is possibly TRBD2 (5 bases). Germline V lookup: CDR1 MNHEY, CDR2 SMNVEV (reference sequence). This CDR3 contains 17 residues. Trimming took 2 bases from V and 3 from J, leaving 20 bases between them. CDR3 in DNA: TGTGCCAGCAGTTTAAACCCAGAGAGCGGTTATCTCTACGAGCAGTACTTC. This sequence encodes CASSLNPESGYLYEQYF.

CDR3 amino acids: CASSGGTSDFTDTQYF. The DNA for the CDR3 is TGCGCCAGCAGCGGCGGGACTAGCGACTTCACAGATACGCAGTATTTT. V and J are TRBV5-1 and TRBJ2-3; 10 positions match TRBD2. J lost 2 bases, V lost 4 bases, and 7 bases had no gene match. This CDR3 contains 16 residues. The germline V gene encodes CDR1 SGHRS and CDR2 YFSETQ.

The rearrangement joins TRBV19 to TRBJ2-1; 11 bases fit TRBD2. Germline values: CDR1 LNHDA, CDR2 SQIVND (reference sequence). The CDR3 loop spans 15 amino acids. Unmatched junction bases numbered 7, after V lost 9 bases and J lost 3 bases. CDR3 in amino acids: CASNPGLAVYNEQFF. The CDR3 nucleotides are TGTGCCAGCAACCCGGGACTAGCGGTCTACAATGAGCAGTTCTTC.

The count of this clone is one. This sequence joins TRBV6-5 and TRBJ1-3, with D perhaps TRBD1 (6 bases). Germline loops: CDR1 MNHEY, CDR2 SVGAGI. Trimming took 8 bases from V and 0 from J, leaving 14 bases between them. The CDR3 is 15 residues long. The CDR3 bases are TGTGCCAGCTCCGGGACATCATACTCTGGAAACACCATATATTTT. Translation gives CASSGTSYSGNTIYF.

The V and J genes are TRBV10-3 and TRBJ1-2; 10 bases match TRBD1. CDR3 length: 14 amino acids. The V gene's germline CDR1 is ENHRY and CDR2 SYGVKD. V shed 5 bases, J shed 3 bases, and the junction held 3 bases outside the gene matches. The CDR3 loop reads CAISPGTGDYGYTF. The CDR3 DNA is TGTGCCATCAGTCCCGGGACAGGGGACTATGGCTACACCTTC.

The genes are TRBV6-1 and TRBJ1-5; D might be TRBD1 (5 bases). Germline V gene sequence: CDR1 MNHNS, CDR2 SASEGT. Trimming stripped 3 bases from V and 4 bases from J, with 16 bases between. The CDR3 spans 16 residues. In nucleotides, the CDR3 is TGTGCCAGCAGTGACCCAAGGGGAGGGTGGAATCAGCCCCAGCATTTT. As protein: CASSDPRGGWNQPQHF.

The chain couples TRBV7-2 to TRBJ2-1; a possible D gene is TRBD2 (7 bases). Germline V gives CDR1 SGHTA, CDR2 FQGNSA. This CDR3 contains 16 residues. The ends were cut back, 1 base at V and 0 bases at J, with 10 bases in the middle. Here the CDR3 reads CASSLGAGHSYNEQFF. The CDR3 DNA sequence: TGTGCCAGCAGCTTAGGAGCGGGACACTCCTACAATGAGCAGTTCTTC.

DNA for the CDR3: TGCGCCAGCAGCTTGGACGTCGGGAACACCGGGGAGCTGTTTTTT. Protein: CASSLDVGNTGELFF. The chain carries TRBV5-1 and TRBJ2-2; D unresolved. V lost 0 bases to trimming and J lost 1 base, with 7 bases between them. Germline V CDR1 and CDR2: SGHRS, YFSETQ. The CDR3 contains 15 residues.

This chain uses TRBV6-5 with TRBJ2-3, with D unresolved. V lost 5 bases, J lost 1 base, and 13 bases lay in between. Looked up from germline, CDR1 is MNHEY and CDR2 is SVGAGI. The CDR3 loop spans 15 amino acids. This CDR3 is CASSKWIGGTDTQYF. DNA for the CDR3: TGTGCCAGCAGTAAGTGGATAGGAGGCACAGATACGCAGTATTTT.

The rearrangement links TRBV7-9 to TRBJ1-1, with unresolved D. Per the germline V gene, CDR1 is SEHNR and CDR2 is FQNEAQ (reference sequence). The V end lost 1 base, the J end lost 5 bases, and 11 bases lay between the germline ends. The CDR3 is 14 amino acids. The CDR3 nucleotides are TGTGCCAGCAGCTTAGGGCCGGCGGGTACTGAAGCTTTCTTT. Amino acids: CASSLGPAGTEAFF.

The count of this clone is one. The rearrangement links TRBV4-1 to TRBJ2-7; a possible D gene is TRBD2 (5 bases). CDR3 length: 16 amino acids. V lost 4 bases and J 5 bases, leaving 21 bases between the germline ends. Per the germline V gene, CDR1 is MGHRA and CDR2 is YSYEKL. In DNA form, the CDR3 reads TGCGCCAGCAGCCTTGGGAGTACGCTCCTACCCCACGAGCAGTACTTC. It translates to CASSLGSTLLPHEQYF.